This T cell receptor (beta chain) was sequenced during a study of CD8 T cells in Susac syndrome. An amount of RNA that ranged from roughly 0.45 to 1 ug was reverse transcribed with random hexamers. Via MiXCR, TCRdb re-called the immunoSEQ multiplex PCR reads, giving one row per CDR3 protein. The data contain about 300,000 distinct CDR3 sequences, 65% to 90% of them singletons. The V gene lost 3 bases and the J gene lost 4 bases, with 9 bases spanning the gap. The germline CDR1 and CDR2 sequences are SGHVS and FNYEAQ. There are 14 residues in the CDR3. The sample was CD8+ T cells from PBMCs. The TCR comes from a human donor with multiple sclerosis. J is TRBJ2-2 and V is TRBV7-6; D is ambiguous. CDR3 amino acids: CASSLGLVTGELFF. DNA for the CDR3: TGTGCCAGCAGCTTGGGGTTGGTCACCGGGGAGCTGTTTTTT.